The 11 T cell receptor beta chains given below trace back to one sample, sequenced in a study of cytomegalovirus exposure and HLA in healthy donors. Assay: immunoSEQ multiplex PCR; the TCRdb copy retains only in-frame clones and omits some. The table includes 150,000 to 200,000 clones, about 88% detected once. The sequenced sample consisted of PBMCs. The receptors stem from a young woman in good health and CMV-seronegative.

The rearrangement uses TRBV19 and TRBJ1-5, with D perhaps TRBD1 (6 bases). CDR3 length: 15 amino acids. V was pared by 5 bases and J by 4 bases, with 15 bases between. Germline assignment: CDR1 LNHDA and CDR2 SQIVND (reference sequence). For the CDR3, the DNA is TGTGCCAGTAGTCGACAGGCTAATACGAATCAGCCCCAGCATTTT. Protein: CASSRQANTNQPQHF.

The gene calls are TRBV19 and TRBJ1-1, with no clear D. Germline CDR1 is LNHDA and CDR2 is SQIVND (reference sequence). CDR3 size: 12 residues. Trimming left V 3 bases short and J 5 bases short, with 7 bases between. The DNA for the CDR3 is TGTGCCAGTAGTATCCCGTCGACTGAAGCTTTCTTT. It encodes CASSIPSTEAFF.

This chain uses TRBV11-3 with TRBJ1-6; possibly TRBD1 for D (6 bases). CDR1 and CDR2 (germline): SGHNT, YENEEA. This CDR3 region has 14 residues. Trimming removed 2 bases from V and 7 bases from J, with 9 bases in between. The chain's CDR3 is CASSLNRANSPLHF. The DNA for the CDR3 is TGTGCCAGCAGCTTAAACAGGGCCAATTCACCCCTCCACTTT. Together with reference TRBV11-3 and TRBJ1-6, the CDR3 gives the full variable domain: EAGVVQSPRYKIIEKKQPVAFWCNPISGHNTLYWYLQNLGQGPELLIRYENEEAVDDSQLPKDRFSAERLKGVDSTLKIQPAELGDSAVYLCASSLNRANSPLHFGNGTRLTVT.

V and J are TRBV5-1 and TRBJ2-2; D possibly corresponds to TRBD2 (6 bases). Looked up from germline, CDR1 is SGHRS and CDR2 is YFSETQ. The V gene lost 6 bases and the J gene lost 2 bases, with 14 bases spanning the gap. CDR3 length: 15 amino acids. The CDR3 nucleotides read TGCGCCAGCACGGAGGGGACTGTTAACACCGGGGAGCTGTTTTTT. It is translated as CASTEGTVNTGELFF.

The chain carries TRBV27 and TRBJ1-5, with 9 bases lining up with TRBD1. Germline V CDR1 and CDR2: MNHEY, SMNVEV (reference sequence). V was pared by 5 bases and J by 11 bases, with 10 bases of the junction left unmatched. The CDR3 totals 14 residues. The CDR3 nucleotides are TGTGCCAGCAGTCCGGGACAGGGAAGCAGGGCCCAGCATTTT. Translating gives CASSPGQGSRAQHF.

This chain uses TRBV2 with TRBJ1-5; D not resolved. The CDR3 has 15 amino acids. Germline V CDR1 and CDR2: SNHLY, FYNNEI. V was pared by 4 bases and J by 7 bases, with 17 bases between. In nucleotides, the CDR3 is TGTGCCAGCAGTGGAGTAGGGCGGGATGGACAGCCCCAGCATTTT. Protein: CASSGVGRDGQPQHF.

The gene calls are TRBV7-9 and TRBJ2-7; TRBD2 aligns across 11 bases. The germline gives CDR1 SEHNR, CDR2 FQNEAQ (reference sequence). This CDR3 is 14 amino acids long. Trimming removed 5 bases from V and 2 bases from J; junction bases left unmatched: 2. In nucleotides, the CDR3 is TGTGCCAGCAGCCTGACTAGCGGGACCTACGAGCAGTACTTC. Translated: CASSLTSGTYEQYF.

The chain uses TRBV6-1 and TRBJ1-5; the D is unclear. V was cut by 3 bases and J by 9 bases, with 18 bases left in between. The CDR3 covers 15 residues. Germline assignment: CDR1 MNHNS and CDR2 SASEGT. The CDR3 coding sequence is TGTGCCAGCAGTGAGGGTTTGGTGAGCCGGGGGCCCCAGCATTTT. This sequence encodes CASSEGLVSRGPQHF.

This chain joins TRBV2 and TRBJ1-1; D gene ambiguous. CDR1 is SNHLY and CDR2 is FYNNEI in the germline V gene. This CDR3 contains 13 residues. With 3 bases removed from V and 1 base from J, the gap between germline ends came to 6 bases. The CDR3 sequence: CASSDPSNTEAFF. The CDR3 DNA sequence: TGTGCCAGCAGTGATCCTTCGAACACTGAAGCTTTCTTT.

The chain recombines TRBV29-1 with TRBJ2-5, with 11 positions matching TRBD1. Trimming cost V 4 bases and J 6 bases; bases outside gene matches: 4. Per germline, CDR1 SQVTM and CDR2 ANQGSEA. This CDR3 spans 13 amino acids. CDR3 nucleotides: TGCAGCGTTGGGGACAGGGGGGGAAAGACCCAGTACTTC. Residues: CSVGDRGGKTQYF.

The rearrangement links TRBV7-8 to TRBJ2-1; TRBD1 aligns across 11 bases. V lost 0 bases to trimming and J lost 4 bases; unmatched junction nucleotides: 2. This CDR3 has 16 amino acids. The germline gives CDR1 SGHVS, CDR2 FQNEAQ. The CDR3: CASSLAGTGGYNEQFF. For the CDR3, the DNA is TGTGCCAGCAGCTTAGCCGGGACAGGGGGTTACAATGAGCAGTTCTTC.